The clone carrying this T cell receptor beta chain was detected many times. Antigen: not known. A single record per CDR3 protein comes from TCRdb applying MiXCR to the 5' RACE reads. Of approximately 400,000 distinct CDR3 sequences in the sample, about a sixth were seen once. The data belong to a study of T-cell memory formation after mild COVID-19. Overall study findings and caveats: Contracting clones, day 15 to 85, had balanced CD4/CD8, and later expanders favored CD4+. Nothing confirmed that second-wave clones peaking on day 37 were specific for SARS-CoV-2.

The specimen sequenced was PBMCs or a T cell subset sorted from them (not recorded which). This sequence originates from a man between 18 and 29 years old who had mild COVID-19 (a few samples of this study predate the infection). Cell type and time point are not known.

The CDR3 DNA sequence: TGTGCCAGCAGTTATAAGACAGGGACAAAGGGGAACACTGAAGCTTTCTTT. Protein product: CASSYKTGTKGNTEAFF. The chain has TRBV6-5 and TRBJ1-1; 7 positions match TRBD1. The CDR3 is 17 amino acids. Germline V gene sequence: CDR1 MNHEY, CDR2 SVGAGI. The ends lost 3 bases at V and 1 base at J; junction bases unmatched: 11.